This passage covers 15 T cell receptor beta chains from one sample sequenced in a study of monozygotic twins with cystic fibrosis. Here immunoSEQ multiplex PCR was the method, and the copy in TCRdb shows in-frame clones only, minus some. This sample has 20,000 or so clones, with about 83% found just once. What was sequenced was blood. These receptors were collected from a woman aged 25 to 39 with cystic fibrosis.

The chain recombines TRBV5-1 with TRBJ1-6; 11 bases agree with TRBD1. J lost 8 bases, V lost 4 bases, and 5 bases had no gene match. CDR1 SGHRS and CDR2 YFSETQ come from the germline V gene. The CDR3 contains 15 residues. In DNA form, the CDR3 reads TGCGCCAGCAGCCAGGGACAGGGGGATTATTCACCCCTCCACTTT. This encodes CASSQGQGDYSPLHF. The entire variable domain, with the rest obtained from reference TRBV5-1 and TRBJ1-6, is as follows: KAGVTQTPRYLIKTRGQQVTLSCSPISGHRSVSWYQQTPGQGLQFLFEYFSETQRNKGNFPGRFSGRQFSNSRSEMNVSTLELGDSALYLCASSQGQGDYSPLHFGNGTRLTVT.

This clone appeared once. The chain carries TRBV28 and TRBJ1-2; a possible D gene is TRBD1 (5 bases). Per the germline V gene, CDR1 is MDHEN and CDR2 is SYDVKM. V gave up 7 bases and J gave up 4 bases, with 19 bases separating them. CDR3 length equals 15 residues. This chain's CDR3 is CASNVPGPSGYGYTF. The CDR3 DNA reads as TGTGCCAGCAACGTGCCGGGGCCATCGGGCTATGGCTACACCTTC.

The chain recombines TRBV25-1 with TRBJ2-3, with D maybe TRBD1 (6 bases). Per the germline V gene, CDR1 is MGHDK and CDR2 is SYGVNS. V gave up 4 bases and J gave up 0 bases, with 17 bases separating them. CDR3 length: 17 residues. The CDR3: CASSASTQGRSTDTQYF. CDR3 sequence (DNA): TGTGCCAGCAGTGCCTCCACCCAGGGGCGTAGCACAGATACGCAGTATTTT.

This clone has only a few counts. The chain has TRBV5-4 and TRBJ2-3, with D possibly matching TRBD1 (6 bases). The CDR3 contains 15 residues. Germline loops: CDR1 SGHNT, CDR2 YYREEE (reference sequence). V lost 0 bases and J 6 bases, leaving 14 bases between the germline ends. CDR3 sequence: CASSLETGYSDTQYF. In DNA form, the CDR3 reads TGTGCCAGCAGCTTGGAGACAGGATATTCGGATACGCAGTATTTT.

V and J are TRBV28 and TRBJ2-4; possibly TRBD2 for D (6 bases). V lost 2 bases and J lost 2, with 7 bases in between. Per the germline V gene, CDR1 is MDHEN and CDR2 is SYDVKM. This CDR3 contains 14 residues. The CDR3 is CASSLAGSKNIQYF. The CDR3 DNA reads TGTGCCAGCAGTTTAGCGGGGTCCAAAAACATTCAGTACTTC.

This chain links TRBV7-2 with TRBJ1-3; 9 bases are a match to TRBD1. CDR1 is SGHTA, CDR2 FQGNSA, per germline. This CDR3 contains 15 residues. The trim removed 3 bases at V and 7 bases at J, leaving 7 bases unmatched. The CDR3 loop is CASSFTGQGYNTIYF. CDR3 DNA: TGTGCCAGCAGCTTTACGGGACAGGGTTACAACACCATATATTTT.

This CDR3 reads CASTGQGNSPLHF. The CDR3, as DNA: TGTGCCAGCACGGGACAGGGGAATTCACCCCTCCACTTT. V is TRBV28 and J is TRBJ1-6; 10 bases align to TRBD1. The V segment lost 7 bases and the J segment 7 bases; nucleotides outside the gene matches: 1. Germline lookup yields CDR1 MDHEN and CDR2 SYDVKM. CDR3 size: 13 residues.

The chain links TRBV7-9 to TRBJ1-2; 7 nucleotides match TRBD1. V gave up 5 bases and J gave up 8 bases; unmatched junction bases: 17. CDR3 length: 16 residues. Germline values: CDR1 SEHNR, CDR2 FQNEAQ (reference sequence). This chain's CDR3 is CASSLQGGQTLYGYTF. As DNA, the CDR3 is TGTGCCAGCAGCCTACAAGGGGGACAGACGCTATACGGCTACACCTTC.

This chain uses TRBV19 with TRBJ2-3; 8 bases align to TRBD2. This CDR3 has 17 amino acids. Germline V gene lookup returns CDR1 LNHDA and CDR2 SQIVND (reference sequence). V lost 4 bases to trimming and J lost 0 bases; unmatched junction nucleotides: 9. The CDR3 DNA is TGTGCCAGTAGTACTTCAGCAGGGACTAGAAGCACAGATACGCAGTATTTT. Translating it yields CASSTSAGTRSTDTQYF.

The chain employs TRBV5-1 and TRBJ1-3; 7 bases match TRBD1. The trim removed 3 bases at V and 0 bases at J, leaving 6 bases unmatched. The length of the CDR3 is 16 residues. The germline V gene encodes CDR1 SGHRS and CDR2 YFSETQ. CDR3 in DNA: TGCGCCAGCAGCTGGGGGACAGCTTACTCTGGAAACACCATATATTTT. Encoded protein: CASSWGTAYSGNTIYF.

The J gene is TRBJ2-1, the V gene TRBV6-1, with TRBD1 as a possible D gene (5 bases). The CDR3 covers 13 residues. Germline assignment: CDR1 MNHNS and CDR2 SASEGT. Trimming stripped 6 bases from V and 6 bases from J, with 12 bases between. The CDR3 loop reads CASSQSRVNEQFF. Written as DNA, the CDR3 is TGTGCCAGCAGCCAAAGCAGGGTCAATGAGCAGTTCTTC.

CDR3 nucleotide sequence: TGTGCCAGCAGTCGACTATCAGGGGATCCTGGAAACACCATATATTTT. Amino acids: CASSRLSGDPGNTIYF. The chain couples TRBV2 to TRBJ1-3; perhaps TRBD1 as D (6 bases). CDR3 length: 16 residues. Germline CDR1 and CDR2: SNHLY and FYNNEI. V dropped 5 bases and J dropped 2 bases, with 16 bases sitting between them.

The gene calls are TRBV5-1 and TRBJ2-1; 10 bases are a match to TRBD2. V lost 4 bases and J lost 6; bases outside the gene matches: 4. The V gene's germline CDR1 is SGHRS and CDR2 YFSETQ. The CDR3 has 14 amino acids. The CDR3 region has the DNA TGCGCCAGCAGCCCCCGACTAGCGGGCAATGAGCAGTTCTTC. This translates into CASSPRLAGNEQFF. The whole variable domain, remainder taken from reference TRBV5-1 and TRBJ2-1, is KAGVTQTPRYLIKTRGQQVTLSCSPISGHRSVSWYQQTPGQGLQFLFEYFSETQRNKGNFPGRFSGRQFSNSRSEMNVSTLELGDSALYLCASSPRLAGNEQFFGPGTRLTVL.

The chain joins TRBV5-5 to TRBJ2-1, with TRBD1 as a possible D gene (6 bases). The germline V gene encodes CDR1 SGHKS and CDR2 YYEKEE (reference sequence). Trimming removed 2 bases from V and 1 base from J, with 10 bases in between. CDR3 length equals 15 residues. The CDR3 nucleotides are TGTGCCAGCAGCTTCCTAGGGGGTTCCTACAATGAGCAGTTCTTC. Translating gives CASSFLGGSYNEQFF.

This sequence joins TRBV28 and TRBJ1-1; D is unclear. The CDR3 runs 13 residues. Deletions cut 7 bases from V and 4 bases from J, with 13 bases between. Germline assignment: CDR1 MDHEN and CDR2 SYDVKM. CDR3 nucleotide sequence: TGTGCCAGCACCCCAGGCATTGGCACTGAAGCTTTCTTT. It specifies CASTPGIGTEAFF. The entire variable domain, with the rest obtained from reference TRBV28 and TRBJ1-1, is as follows: DVKVTQSSRYLVKRTGEKVFLECVQDMDHENMFWYRQDPGLGLRLIYFSYDVKMKEKGDIPEGYSVSREKKERFSLILESASTNQTSMYLCASTPGIGTEAFFGQGTRLTVV.